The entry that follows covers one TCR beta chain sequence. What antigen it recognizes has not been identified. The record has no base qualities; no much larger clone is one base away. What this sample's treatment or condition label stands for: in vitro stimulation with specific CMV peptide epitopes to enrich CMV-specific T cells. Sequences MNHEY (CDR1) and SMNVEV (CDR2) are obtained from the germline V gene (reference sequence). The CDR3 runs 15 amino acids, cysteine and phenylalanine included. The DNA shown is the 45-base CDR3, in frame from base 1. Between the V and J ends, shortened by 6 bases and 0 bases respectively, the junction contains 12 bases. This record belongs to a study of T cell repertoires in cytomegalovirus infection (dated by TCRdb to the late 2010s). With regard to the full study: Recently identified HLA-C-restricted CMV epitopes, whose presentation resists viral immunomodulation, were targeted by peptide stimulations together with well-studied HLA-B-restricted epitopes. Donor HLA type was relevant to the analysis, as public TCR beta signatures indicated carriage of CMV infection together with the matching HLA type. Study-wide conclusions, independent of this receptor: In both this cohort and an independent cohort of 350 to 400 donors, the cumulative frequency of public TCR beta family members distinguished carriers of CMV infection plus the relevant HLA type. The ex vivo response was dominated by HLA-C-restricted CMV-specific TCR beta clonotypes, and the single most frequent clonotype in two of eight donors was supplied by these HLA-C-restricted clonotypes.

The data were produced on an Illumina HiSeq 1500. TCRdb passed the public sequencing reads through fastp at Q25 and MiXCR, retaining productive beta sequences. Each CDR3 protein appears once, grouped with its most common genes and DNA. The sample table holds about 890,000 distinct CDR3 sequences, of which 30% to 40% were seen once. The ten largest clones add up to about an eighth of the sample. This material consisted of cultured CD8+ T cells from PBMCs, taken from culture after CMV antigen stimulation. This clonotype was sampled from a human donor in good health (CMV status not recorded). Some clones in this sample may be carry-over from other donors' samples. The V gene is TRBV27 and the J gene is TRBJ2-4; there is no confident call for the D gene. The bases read TGTGCCAGCAGCCAACGTATATTAGCCAAAAACATTCAGTACTTC. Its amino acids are CASSQRILAKNIQYF.